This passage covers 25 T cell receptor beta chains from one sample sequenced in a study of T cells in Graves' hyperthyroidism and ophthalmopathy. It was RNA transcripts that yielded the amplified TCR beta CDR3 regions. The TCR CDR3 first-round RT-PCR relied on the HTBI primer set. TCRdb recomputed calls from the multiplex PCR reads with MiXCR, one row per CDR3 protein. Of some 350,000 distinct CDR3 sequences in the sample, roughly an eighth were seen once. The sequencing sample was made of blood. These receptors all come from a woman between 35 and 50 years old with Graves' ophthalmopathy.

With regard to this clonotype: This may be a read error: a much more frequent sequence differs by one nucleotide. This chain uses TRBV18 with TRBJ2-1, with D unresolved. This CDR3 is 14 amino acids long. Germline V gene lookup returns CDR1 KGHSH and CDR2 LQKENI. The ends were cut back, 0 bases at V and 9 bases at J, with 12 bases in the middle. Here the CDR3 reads CASSPPSSRTEQFF. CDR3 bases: TGTGCCAGCTCACCACCGTCCAGCCGGACTGAGCAGTTCTTC.

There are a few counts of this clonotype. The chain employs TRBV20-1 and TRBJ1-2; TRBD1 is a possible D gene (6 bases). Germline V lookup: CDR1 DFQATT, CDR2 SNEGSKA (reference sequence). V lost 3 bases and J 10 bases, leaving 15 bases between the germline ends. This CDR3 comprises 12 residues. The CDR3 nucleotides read TGCAGTGCTAGGGTACAGGGAGAGGTCTACACCTTC. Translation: CSARVQGEVYTF.

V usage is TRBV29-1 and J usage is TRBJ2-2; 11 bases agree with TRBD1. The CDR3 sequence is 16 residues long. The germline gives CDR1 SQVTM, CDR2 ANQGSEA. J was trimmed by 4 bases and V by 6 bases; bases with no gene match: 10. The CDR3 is CSVTLIGTGGTGELFF. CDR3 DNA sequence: TGCAGCGTCACACTCATCGGGACAGGGGGCACCGGGGAGCTGTTTTTT.

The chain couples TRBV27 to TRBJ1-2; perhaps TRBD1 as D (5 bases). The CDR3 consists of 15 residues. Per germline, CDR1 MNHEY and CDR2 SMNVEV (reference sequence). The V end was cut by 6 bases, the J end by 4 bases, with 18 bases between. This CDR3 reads CASSPRDGDSYGYTF. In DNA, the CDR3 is TGTGCCAGCAGCCCCCGGGACGGTGATAGCTATGGCTACACCTTC.

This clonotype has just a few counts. Here the CDR3 DNA reads TGTGCCAGCAGCCAAGGCGGGGGGGCAGGCGAGCAGTTCTTC. Amino acid sequence: CASSQGGGAGEQFF. V and J are TRBV3-1 and TRBJ2-1; 9 bases are a match to TRBD2. The CDR3 contains 14 residues. Germline CDR1 is LGHDT and CDR2 is YNNKEL (reference sequence). V lost 1 base, J lost 10 bases, and 5 bases stayed unmatched.

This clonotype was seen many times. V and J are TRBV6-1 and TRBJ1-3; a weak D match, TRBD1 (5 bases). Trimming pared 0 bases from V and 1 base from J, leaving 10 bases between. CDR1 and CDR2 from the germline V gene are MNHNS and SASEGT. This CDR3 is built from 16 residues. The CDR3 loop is CASSEAWGGSGNTIYF. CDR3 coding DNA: TGTGCCAGCAGTGAAGCGTGGGGGGGGTCTGGAAACACCATATATTTT.

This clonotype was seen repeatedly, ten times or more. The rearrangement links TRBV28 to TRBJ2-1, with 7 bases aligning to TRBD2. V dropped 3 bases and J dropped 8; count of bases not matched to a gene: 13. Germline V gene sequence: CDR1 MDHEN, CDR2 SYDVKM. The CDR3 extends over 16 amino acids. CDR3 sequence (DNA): TGTGCCAGCAGTTTGGGTCTGGGCGGGAGATTTCATGAGCAGTTCTTC. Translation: CASSLGLGGRFHEQFF.

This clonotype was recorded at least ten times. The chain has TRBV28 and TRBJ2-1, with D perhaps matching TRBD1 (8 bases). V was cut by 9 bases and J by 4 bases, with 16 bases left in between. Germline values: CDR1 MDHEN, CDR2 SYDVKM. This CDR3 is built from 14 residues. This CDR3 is CASFTGGAYNEQFF. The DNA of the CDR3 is TGTGCCAGTTTCACAGGGGGGGCTTACAATGAGCAGTTCTTC.

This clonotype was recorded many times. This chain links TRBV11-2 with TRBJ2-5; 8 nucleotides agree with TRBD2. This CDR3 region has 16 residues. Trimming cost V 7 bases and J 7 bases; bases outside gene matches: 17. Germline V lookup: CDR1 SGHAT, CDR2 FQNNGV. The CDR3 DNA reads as TGTGCCAGCAACACGGGTCGGGGGGGGTCCGGTAGGACCCAGTACTTC. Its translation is CASNTGRGGSGRTQYF.

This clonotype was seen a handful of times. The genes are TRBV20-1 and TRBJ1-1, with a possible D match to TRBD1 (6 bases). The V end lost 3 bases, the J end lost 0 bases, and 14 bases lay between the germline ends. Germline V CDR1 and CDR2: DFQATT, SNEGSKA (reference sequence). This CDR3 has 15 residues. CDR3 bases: TGCAGTGCTAGGGCAGGGGTCCAGATGAACACTGAAGCTTTCTTT. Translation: CSARAGVQMNTEAFF.

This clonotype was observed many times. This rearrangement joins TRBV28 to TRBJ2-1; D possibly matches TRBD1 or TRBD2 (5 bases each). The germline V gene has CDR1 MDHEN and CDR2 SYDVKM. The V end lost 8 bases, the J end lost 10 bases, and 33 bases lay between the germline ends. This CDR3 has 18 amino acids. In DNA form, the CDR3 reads TGTGCCAGCGCCACCTCCCCCCCGGGGCGCCTGGGTACGAGCGAGCAGTTCTTC. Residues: CASATSPPGRLGTSEQFF.

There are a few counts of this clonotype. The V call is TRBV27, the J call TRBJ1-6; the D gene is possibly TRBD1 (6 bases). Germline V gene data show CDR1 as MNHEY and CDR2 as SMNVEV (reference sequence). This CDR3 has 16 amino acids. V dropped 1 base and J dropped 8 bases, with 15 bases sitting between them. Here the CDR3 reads CASSLFRGGSDSPLHF. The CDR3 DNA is TGTGCCAGCAGTTTATTCAGGGGTGGATCGGATTCACCCCTCCACTTT.

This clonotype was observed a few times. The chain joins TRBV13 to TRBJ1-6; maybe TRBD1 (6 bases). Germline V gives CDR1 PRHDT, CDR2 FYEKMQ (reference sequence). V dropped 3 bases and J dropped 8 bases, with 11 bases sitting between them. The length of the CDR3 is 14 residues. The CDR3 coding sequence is TGTGCCAGCAGCTTGGGGGCTTGGGATTCACCCCTCCACTTT. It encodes CASSLGAWDSPLHF.

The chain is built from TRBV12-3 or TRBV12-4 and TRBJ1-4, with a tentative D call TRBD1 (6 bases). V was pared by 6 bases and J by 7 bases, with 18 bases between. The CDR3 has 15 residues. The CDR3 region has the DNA TGTGCCAGCAGACCGCAGGGGTATCTTGGTGAAAAACTGTTTTTT. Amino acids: CASRPQGYLGEKLFF.

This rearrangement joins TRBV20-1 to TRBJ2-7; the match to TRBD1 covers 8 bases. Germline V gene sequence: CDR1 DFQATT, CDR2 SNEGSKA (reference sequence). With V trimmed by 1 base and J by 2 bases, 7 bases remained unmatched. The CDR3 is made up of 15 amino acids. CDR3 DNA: TGCAGTGCTAGAGGTGGACAGGGAGGCGCCTACGAGCAGTACTTC. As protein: CSARGGQGGAYEQYF.

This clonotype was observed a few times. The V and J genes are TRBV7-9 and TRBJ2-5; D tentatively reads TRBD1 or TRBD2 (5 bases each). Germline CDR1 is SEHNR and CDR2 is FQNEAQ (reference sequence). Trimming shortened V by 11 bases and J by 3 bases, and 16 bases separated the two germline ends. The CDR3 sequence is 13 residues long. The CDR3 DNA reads TGTGCCGTCGGGGCTAGTCGGAAAGAGACCCAGTACTTC. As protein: CAVGASRKETQYF.

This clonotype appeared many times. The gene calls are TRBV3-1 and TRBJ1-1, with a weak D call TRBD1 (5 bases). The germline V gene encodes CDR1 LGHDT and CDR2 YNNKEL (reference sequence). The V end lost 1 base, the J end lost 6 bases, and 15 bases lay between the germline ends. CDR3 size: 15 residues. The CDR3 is CASSQGFGTTAEAFF. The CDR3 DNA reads TGTGCCAGCAGCCAAGGGTTTGGGACCACCGCTGAAGCTTTCTTT.

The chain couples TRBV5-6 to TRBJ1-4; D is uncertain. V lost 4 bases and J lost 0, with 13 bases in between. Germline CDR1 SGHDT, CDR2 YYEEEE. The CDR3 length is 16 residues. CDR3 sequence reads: CASSDQLAATNEKLFF. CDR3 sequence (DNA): TGTGCCAGCAGCGACCAGCTGGCTGCAACTAATGAAAAACTGTTTTTT.

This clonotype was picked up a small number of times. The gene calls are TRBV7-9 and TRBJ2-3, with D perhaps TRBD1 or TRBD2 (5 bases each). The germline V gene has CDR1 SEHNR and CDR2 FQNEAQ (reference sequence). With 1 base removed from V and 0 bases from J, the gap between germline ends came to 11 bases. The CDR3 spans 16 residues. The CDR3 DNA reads TGTGCCAGCAGCTTAGGGTGGGACGCTAGCACAGATACGCAGTATTTT. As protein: CASSLGWDASTDTQYF.

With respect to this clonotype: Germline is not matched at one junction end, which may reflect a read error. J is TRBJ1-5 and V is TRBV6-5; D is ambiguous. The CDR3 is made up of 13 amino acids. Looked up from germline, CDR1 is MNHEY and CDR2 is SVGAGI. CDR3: CASGYSMVMPQHF. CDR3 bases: TGTGCCAGCGGTTACTCGATGGTGATGCCCCAGCATTTT.

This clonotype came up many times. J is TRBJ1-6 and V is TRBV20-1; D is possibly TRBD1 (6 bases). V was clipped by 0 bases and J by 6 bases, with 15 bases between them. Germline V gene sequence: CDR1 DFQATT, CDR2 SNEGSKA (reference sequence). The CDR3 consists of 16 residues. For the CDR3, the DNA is TGCAGTGCTAGAGATGGGGGGGCGGTAACTAATTCACCCCTCCACTTT. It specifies CSARDGGAVTNSPLHF.

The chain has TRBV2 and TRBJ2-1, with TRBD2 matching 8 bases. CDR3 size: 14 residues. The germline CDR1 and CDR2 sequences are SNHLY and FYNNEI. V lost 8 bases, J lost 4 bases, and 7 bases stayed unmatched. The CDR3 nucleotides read TGTGCCAGCGGAGCGGGAGTTAGGTACAATGAGCAGTTCTTC. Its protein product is CASGAGVRYNEQFF.

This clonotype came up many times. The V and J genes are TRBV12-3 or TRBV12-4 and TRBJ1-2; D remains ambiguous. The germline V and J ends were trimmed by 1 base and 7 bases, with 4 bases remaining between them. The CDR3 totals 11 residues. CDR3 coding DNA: TGTGCCAGCAGTTTAGTTGGTGGCTACACCTTC. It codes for CASSLVGGYTF.

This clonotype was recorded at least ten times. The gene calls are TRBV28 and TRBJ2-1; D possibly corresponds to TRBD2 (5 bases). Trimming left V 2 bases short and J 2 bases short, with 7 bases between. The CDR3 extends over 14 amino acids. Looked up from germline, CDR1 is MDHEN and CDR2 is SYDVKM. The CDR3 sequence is CASSLGGPYNEQFF. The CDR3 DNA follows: TGTGCCAGCAGTTTAGGAGGCCCCTACAATGAGCAGTTCTTC.

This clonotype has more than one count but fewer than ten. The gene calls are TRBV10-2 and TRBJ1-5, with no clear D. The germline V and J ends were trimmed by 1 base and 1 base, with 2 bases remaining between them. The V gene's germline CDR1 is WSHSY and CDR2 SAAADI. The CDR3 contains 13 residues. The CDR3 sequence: CASSEFSNQPQHF. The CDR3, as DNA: TGCGCCAGCAGTGAGTTCAGCAATCAGCCCCAGCATTTT.